The 8 T cell receptor beta chains below were found in one sample sequenced in a study of control samples from healthy donors and cancer patients. The data were produced by immunoSEQ multiplex PCR, yet TCRdb's version contains in-frame clones alone and is incomplete. The data contain 70,000 or so clones, 84% of them seen just once; the ten biggest clones take up roughly 16%. Source material: blood. These TCRs come from a man over 45 in good health.

This rearrangement joins TRBV6-4 to TRBJ2-3, with D perhaps TRBD1 (5 bases). Trimming shortened V by 5 bases and J by 2 bases, and 14 bases separated the two germline ends. Germline V gives CDR1 MRHNA, CDR2 SNTAGT. The length of the CDR3 is 15 residues. CDR3 sequence: CASSPVRGFTDTQYF. The CDR3 DNA sequence: TGTGCCAGCAGTCCGGTTAGGGGTTTCACAGATACGCAGTATTTT.

The V and J genes are TRBV2 and TRBJ2-3; 7 positions match TRBD1. Germline V gene sequence: CDR1 SNHLY, CDR2 FYNNEI. With V trimmed by 5 bases and J by 2 bases, 7 bases remained unmatched. The CDR3 has 15 amino acids. The CDR3 DNA follows: TGTGCCAGCAGTCTAACAGGGGCCTTCACAGATACGCAGTATTTT. It yields the protein CASSLTGAFTDTQYF.

The chain uses TRBV6-6 and TRBJ2-1; 8 positions agree with TRBD2. This CDR3 is 16 amino acids long. Germline V gene data show CDR1 as MNHNY and CDR2 as SVGAGI (reference sequence). V shed 5 bases and J 0 bases; nucleotides not matched to a gene: 6. The CDR3 spells CASSRLAWSSYNEQFF. The CDR3 DNA reads as TGTGCCAGCAGTCGACTAGCGTGGAGCTCCTACAATGAGCAGTTCTTC.

The chain employs TRBV4-2 and TRBJ2-1; 8 bases match TRBD1. From germline, CDR1 is LGHNA and CDR2 YNFKEQ. The CDR3 is made up of 12 amino acids. V shed 2 bases, J shed 15 bases, and the junction held 6 bases outside the gene matches. The CDR3 reads CASSQPGQGPFF. CDR3 nucleotide sequence: TGTGCCAGCAGCCAACCCGGACAGGGACCGTTCTTC.

This sequence joins TRBV28 and TRBJ1-1, with D maybe TRBD1 (6 bases). V was cut by 6 bases and J by 5 bases, with 10 bases left in between. Germline lookup yields CDR1 MDHEN and CDR2 SYDVKM. The CDR3 contains 12 residues. CDR3: CASRSTGTEAFF. CDR3 in DNA: TGTGCCAGCAGATCTACAGGGACTGAAGCTTTCTTT.

The chain links TRBV2 to TRBJ2-1; TRBD2 matches 12 bases. The V gene end was trimmed by 2 bases and the J gene end by 15 bases; junction bases not matched to a gene: 11. The CDR3 is made up of 15 amino acids. Germline V gene lookup returns CDR1 SNHLY and CDR2 FYNNEI. CDR3 in amino acids: CASSERWRLAGVPFF. The DNA of the CDR3 is TGTGCCAGCAGTGAAAGGTGGAGACTAGCGGGAGTGCCGTTCTTC.

The J gene is TRBJ2-6, the V gene TRBV27, with D unresolved. V lost 3 bases and J 4 bases, leaving 4 bases between the germline ends. Germline V gene data show CDR1 as MNHEY and CDR2 as SMNVEV (reference sequence). CDR3 length: 13 amino acids. The DNA of the CDR3 is TGTGCCAGCAGTTTCTCCGGGGCCAACGTCCTGACTTTC. As protein: CASSFSGANVLTF.

The gene calls are TRBV5-4 and TRBJ2-7; D assignment may be TRBD1 or TRBD2 (6 bases each). The germline CDR1 and CDR2 sequences are SGHNT and YYREEE (reference sequence). V lost 0 bases to trimming and J lost 5 bases, with 12 bases between them. This CDR3 contains 14 residues. CDR3 protein: CASSLGGAGHEQYF. The CDR3 DNA reads TGTGCCAGCAGCTTGGGGGGGGCGGGCCACGAGCAGTACTTC.